Following are 25 T cell receptor beta chains from one sample sequenced in a study of cytomegalovirus exposure and HLA in healthy donors. 60 Vbeta and 13 Jbeta primers were used in PCR. TCRdb's table, derived via immunoSEQ multiplex PCR, lists solely in-frame clones and lacks some. Of about 140,000 clones in the sample, 76% were seen once. Sequencing input: PBMCs. The receptors come from a man aged 35-49 years in good health and CMV-seronegative.

The V call is TRBV9, the J call TRBJ2-3; 7 positions match TRBD2. Germline V CDR1 and CDR2: SGDLS, YYNGEE. The CDR3 has 17 residues. V trimming: 0 bases; J trimming: 2 bases; junction bases outside the gene matches: 9. CDR3 amino acids: CASSVAGLAEHTDTQYF. The CDR3 region has the DNA TGTGCCAGCAGCGTAGCTGGGCTAGCGGAACACACAGATACGCAGTATTTT.

The chain carries TRBV18 and TRBJ2-1; no clear D gene. Germline V CDR1 and CDR2: KGHSH, LQKENI. This CDR3 region has 13 residues. V lost 5 bases and J 9 bases, leaving 14 bases between the germline ends. The CDR3: CASSSPEWSEQFF. The CDR3 DNA sequence: TGTGCCAGCTCATCCCCAGAGTGGAGTGAGCAGTTCTTC.

The count of this clone is one. This chain links TRBV5-1 with TRBJ1-2; TRBD1 might be the D (5 bases). Looked up from germline, CDR1 is SGHRS and CDR2 is YFSETQ. V was cut by 0 bases and J by 4 bases, with 13 bases left in between. The CDR3 sequence is 15 residues long. CDR3 in DNA: TGCGCCAGCAGCTTGGGTGGGGCAGGCGGCTATGGCTACACCTTC. Translating it yields CASSLGGAGGYGYTF.

The V and J genes are TRBV27 and TRBJ2-3, with a tentative D call TRBD1 (6 bases). The germline gives CDR1 MNHEY, CDR2 SMNVEV (reference sequence). Trimming left V 5 bases short and J 4 bases short, with 22 bases between. The CDR3 loop spans 17 amino acids. CDR3 amino acids: CASSPNPTGRKADTQYF. CDR3 coding DNA: TGTGCCAGCAGTCCTAACCCGACAGGCCGGAAGGCAGATACGCAGTATTTT.

The chain combines TRBV28 with TRBJ1-3; D call uncertain. Trimming removed 3 bases from V and 6 bases from J, with 9 bases in between. Germline V gives CDR1 MDHEN, CDR2 SYDVKM. The CDR3 has 13 residues. The CDR3 is CASSLPGINTIYF. In DNA, the CDR3 is TGTGCCAGCAGTTTGCCCGGGATAAACACCATATATTTT.

J is TRBJ1-1 and V is TRBV29-1; TRBD1 agrees at 8 bases. Germline CDR1 and CDR2: SQVTM and ANQGSEA. The CDR3 covers 14 residues. V was pared by 4 bases and J by 4 bases, with 8 bases of the junction left unmatched. The CDR3 coding sequence is TGCAGCGTTGTGGAAATACAGGGGGGCACTGAAGCTTTCTTT. Amino acid sequence: CSVVEIQGGTEAFF.

This chain connects TRBV6-4 to TRBJ1-2; TRBD1 aligns across 10 bases. The CDR3 has 15 residues. Unmatched junction bases numbered 3, after V lost 2 bases and J lost 3 bases. CDR1 and CDR2 from the germline V gene are MRHNA and SNTAGT. CDR3 region: CASSDGTGDDYGYTF. DNA for the CDR3: TGTGCCAGCAGTGACGGGACAGGGGATGACTATGGCTACACCTTC.

This rearrangement joins TRBV9 to TRBJ1-1, with 7 bases aligning to TRBD1. The V gene end was trimmed by 4 bases and the J gene end by 5 bases; junction bases not matched to a gene: 8. CDR1 SGDLS and CDR2 YYNGEE come from the germline V gene. The CDR3 consists of 14 residues. The DNA of the CDR3 is TGTGCCAGCAGCAAACAGGGGTCCTTAACTGAAGCTTTCTTT. This sequence encodes CASSKQGSLTEAFF.

The rearrangement joins TRBV11-2 to TRBJ2-5; D ambiguous. The CDR3 has 12 amino acids. Trimming took off 0 bases at V and 4 bases at J, with 3 bases between the two ends. Germline V lookup: CDR1 SGHAT, CDR2 FQNNGV. The CDR3 DNA is TGTGCCAGCAGCTTAGATATAGAGACCCAGTACTTC. Protein sequence: CASSLDIETQYF.

V usage is TRBV4-1 and J usage is TRBJ2-7, with 10 bases aligning to TRBD2. The J segment lost 0 bases and the V segment lost 1 base, leaving 0 bases of the junction unmatched. The CDR3 is 15 residues long. CDR1 MGHRA and CDR2 YSYEKL come from the germline V gene. The CDR3 protein is CASSQASGSSYEQYF. DNA of the CDR3: TGCGCCAGCAGCCAAGCTAGCGGGAGCTCCTACGAGCAGTACTTC.

The rearrangement uses TRBV5-1 and TRBJ2-6; D perhaps matches TRBD1 (5 bases). CDR1 is SGHRS, CDR2 YFSETQ, per germline. This CDR3 has 15 amino acids. The V end lost 5 bases, the J end lost 4 bases, and 13 bases lay between the germline ends. CDR3 in amino acids: CASRPDGAGANVLTF. For the CDR3, the DNA is TGCGCCAGCAGACCTGATGGGGCCGGGGCCAACGTCCTGACTTTC.

This clone was counted only a few times. Other DNA sequences of this sample code for an identical CDR3. The rearrangement joins TRBV6-6 to TRBJ1-5; 7 nucleotides align to TRBD1. V trimming: 6 bases; J trimming: 4 bases; junction bases outside the gene matches: 9. CDR3 length equals 15 residues. CDR1 is MNHNY, CDR2 SVGAGI, per germline (reference sequence). CDR3 in amino acids: CASRPDRERNQPQHF. The CDR3 DNA is TGTGCCAGCAGGCCCGACAGGGAGAGAAATCAGCCCCAGCATTTT.

The V call is TRBV6-4, the J call TRBJ2-3; 8 bases are shared with TRBD1. The CDR3 is made up of 16 amino acids. The V gene end was trimmed by 3 bases and the J gene end by 3 bases; junction bases not matched to a gene: 8. Germline CDR1 and CDR2: MRHNA and SNTAGT. In DNA, the CDR3 is TGTGCCAGCAGTGAAGGACAGGGTGGATGGACAGATACGCAGTATTTT. As protein: CASSEGQGGWTDTQYF.

This clone has only a few counts. The chain links TRBV11-1 to TRBJ2-7; tentative D call: TRBD2 (5 bases). The CDR3 is 13 amino acids. Germline-derived CDR1 and CDR2 are SGHAT and FQDESV (reference sequence). V was shortened by 7 bases and J by 5 bases, with 15 bases between the two germline ends. The CDR3 DNA follows: TGTGCCAGCACCCCCGGAGGTGGGGACGAGCAGTACTTC. Translating gives CASTPGGGDEQYF.

The rearrangement links TRBV30 to TRBJ2-7; TRBD1 matches 8 bases. The CDR3 has 13 amino acids. Unmatched junction bases numbered 2, after V lost 1 base and J lost 3 bases. Germline V lookup: CDR1 GTSNPN, CDR2 SVGIG (reference sequence). CDR3 region: CAWSGQGRYEQYF. CDR3 nucleotides: TGTGCCTGGAGTGGACAGGGGCGCTACGAGCAGTACTTC.

The chain employs TRBV28 and TRBJ1-1; 8 bases match TRBD1. J lost 7 bases, V lost 6 bases, and 10 bases had no gene match. CDR3 length: 14 residues. CDR1 and CDR2 from the germline V gene are MDHEN and SYDVKM. The CDR3 here is CASRIGQGTDEAFF. Here the CDR3 DNA reads TGTGCCAGCAGAATTGGACAGGGCACCGATGAAGCTTTCTTT.

The chain employs TRBV28 and TRBJ2-5; TRBD1 matches at 7 bases. The CDR3 spans 14 residues. In germline, CDR1 is MDHEN, CDR2 SYDVKM. The J segment lost 2 bases and the V segment lost 5 bases, leaving 5 bases of the junction unmatched. This CDR3 is CASSTSRGQETQYF. In DNA form, the CDR3 reads TGTGCCAGCAGTACGTCCAGGGGGCAAGAGACCCAGTACTTC.

Here the CDR3 reads CAWSVGGGLTF. DNA for the CDR3: TGTGCCTGGAGTGTAGGAGGAGGGCTCACCTTC. The rearrangement joins TRBV30 to TRBJ1-2; D gene uncertain. V lost 0 bases to trimming and J lost 13 bases, with 12 bases between them. The CDR3 spans 11 residues. Germline CDR1 reads GTSNPN; CDR2 reads SVGIG (reference sequence).

J is TRBJ1-1 and V is TRBV5-1; 9 nucleotides align to TRBD1. CDR1 is SGHRS and CDR2 is YFSETQ in the germline V gene. CDR3 length: 16 amino acids. The J segment lost 1 base and the V segment lost 0 bases, leaving 4 bases of the junction unmatched. This CDR3 is CASSLGLTGGNTEAFF. In nucleotides, the CDR3 is TGCGCCAGCAGCTTGGGTCTGACAGGGGGGAACACTGAAGCTTTCTTT.

The chain carries TRBV2 and TRBJ2-7; tentative D call: TRBD1 (6 bases). The CDR3 loop spans 14 amino acids. Looked up from germline, CDR1 is SNHLY and CDR2 is FYNNEI. Deletions cut 2 bases from V and 2 bases from J, with 10 bases between. The CDR3 DNA is TGTGCCAGCAGTGAACTTGGGACAACCTACGAGCAGTACTTC. This codes for CASSELGTTYEQYF. Full variable domain (rest looked up from reference TRBV2 and TRBJ2-7): EPEVTQTPSHQVTQMGQEVILRCVPISNHLYFYWYRQILGQKVEFLVSFYNNEISEKSEIFDDQFSVERPDGSNFTLKIRSTKLEDSAMYFCASSELGTTYEQYFGPGTRLTVT.

This chain joins TRBV23-1 and TRBJ1-1; D may be TRBD1 (6 bases). TRBV23-1 is labeled an ORF, and its function is uncertain. The CDR3 sequence is 17 residues long. V was clipped by 2 bases and J by 1 base, with 17 bases between them. The DNA of the CDR3 is TGCGCCAGCAGTCAAGCCGGCGCGGGGGCGCAGAACACTGAAGCTTTCTTT. Its protein product is CASSQAGAGAQNTEAFF.

J is TRBJ1-2 and V is TRBV30; TRBD1 might be the D (6 bases). The CDR3 has 15 amino acids. V lost 1 base and J 8 bases, leaving 20 bases between the germline ends. Germline CDR1 is GTSNPN and CDR2 is SVGIG (reference sequence). CDR3 loop: CAWSALVPGQFGYTF. Here the CDR3 DNA reads TGTGCCTGGAGTGCCCTCGTACCAGGACAGTTCGGCTACACCTTC.

The chain has TRBV4-3 and TRBJ1-1; no firm D call. The CDR3 runs to 15 residues. Germline V gene lookup returns CDR1 LGHNA and CDR2 YSLEER. V was pared by 2 bases and J by 0 bases, with 10 bases between. The CDR3 DNA is TGCGCCAGCAGCCAAACCCCTACGGTGAACACTGAAGCTTTCTTT. Protein sequence: CASSQTPTVNTEAFF.

The chain recombines TRBV18 with TRBJ2-7; TRBD1 aligns across 7 bases. Germline CDR1 reads KGHSH; CDR2 reads LQKENI. Unmatched junction bases numbered 6, after V lost 4 bases and J lost 3 bases. CDR3 length: 14 amino acids. The CDR3 nucleotides are TGTGCCAGCTCACAGGACAGGAAAAACTACGAGCAGTACTTC. Protein sequence: CASSQDRKNYEQYF.

The chain couples TRBV5-1 to TRBJ2-5, with 9 bases aligning to TRBD1. Germline V gives CDR1 SGHRS, CDR2 YFSETQ. The J segment lost 1 base and the V segment lost 0 bases, leaving 7 bases of the junction unmatched. The CDR3 length is 17 residues. Here the CDR3 reads CASSLGVGTGFQETQYF. The CDR3 DNA is TGCGCCAGCAGCTTGGGCGTTGGGACAGGGTTCCAAGAGACCCAGTACTTC.